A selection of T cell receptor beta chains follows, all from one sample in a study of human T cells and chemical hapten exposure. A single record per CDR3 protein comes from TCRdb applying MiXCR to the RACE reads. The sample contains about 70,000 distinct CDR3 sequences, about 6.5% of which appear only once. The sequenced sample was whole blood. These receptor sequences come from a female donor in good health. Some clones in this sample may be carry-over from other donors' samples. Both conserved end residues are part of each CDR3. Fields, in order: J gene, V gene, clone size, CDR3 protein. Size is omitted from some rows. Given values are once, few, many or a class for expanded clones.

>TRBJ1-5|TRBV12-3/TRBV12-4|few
CASSLSGPGQPQHF
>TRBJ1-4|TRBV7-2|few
CASSRGPTGTGRREKLFF
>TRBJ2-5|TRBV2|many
CASSAGLAGGETQYF
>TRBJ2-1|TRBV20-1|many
CSARFGGHNEQFF
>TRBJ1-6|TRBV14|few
CASSQTGRSSPLHF
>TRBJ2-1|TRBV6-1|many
CASRTGTGYNEQFF
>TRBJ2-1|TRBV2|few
CASSVGLADYNEQFF
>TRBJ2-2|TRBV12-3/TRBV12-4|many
CASSFLRDTGELFF
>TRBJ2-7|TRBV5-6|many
CASSYGLVSGEQYF
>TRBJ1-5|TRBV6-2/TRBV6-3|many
CASSYSTGLRGRNQPQHF
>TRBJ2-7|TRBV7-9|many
CASSLTTGGYYEQYF
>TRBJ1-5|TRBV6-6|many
CASTRQGSEPQHF
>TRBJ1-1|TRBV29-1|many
CSDWTVNTEAFF
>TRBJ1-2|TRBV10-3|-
CAISGKTYGYTF
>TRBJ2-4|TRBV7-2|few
CASSPDRVSKNIQYF
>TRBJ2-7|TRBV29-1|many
CSVGGSEIYEQYF
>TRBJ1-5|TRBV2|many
CASSAPNQPQHF